This T cell receptor beta chain originates from a study of cytomegalovirus exposure and HLA in healthy donors. Sequenced by immunoSEQ multiplex PCR; TCRdb stores in-frame clones only, minus some. Among 150,000 to 200,000 clones, around 80% were seen once, and the ten largest hold roughly 1.2%. Points from the study as a whole: The tendency of first-cohort TCR clusters to co-occur in the 100 to 150 validation repertoires emerged from a later analysis.

On this clone: Its antigen is undetermined.

In germline, CDR1 is SGHRS, CDR2 YFSETQ. The germline V and J ends were trimmed by 4 bases and 4 bases, with 15 bases remaining between them. CDR3 size: 14 residues. The origin of this receptor is a woman in her thirties in good health and CMV-seronegative. Sequencing used PBMCs. J is TRBJ2-7 and V is TRBV5-1, with D possibly matching TRBD1 (6 bases). This chain's CDR3 is CASSVSGTQYEQYF. CDR3 DNA: TGCGCCAGCAGCGTTTCCGGGACACAATACGAGCAGTACTTC. The complete variable domain, with remaining parts taken from reference TRBV5-1 and TRBJ2-7, reads KAGVTQTPRYLIKTRGQQVTLSCSPISGHRSVSWYQQTPGQGLQFLFEYFSETQRNKGNFPGRFSGRQFSNSRSEMNVSTLELGDSALYLCASSVSGTQYEQYFGPGTRLTVT.